The 16 T cell receptor beta chains presented below share a single source sample, sequenced in a study of beta chain features in type 1 diabetes. All of the isolated RNA was reverse transcribed, so expressed TCRB transcripts were sequenced. Sequencing used immunoSEQ multiplex PCR; TCRdb keeps in-frame clones, though not all of them. Of 400,000 to 550,000 clones listed, approximately 10% are singletons. Sequenced sample: naive CD4+ T cells from blood. These receptors were taken from a woman in her late teens or twenties in good health.

There are a few counts of this clone. V is TRBV7-7 and J is TRBJ2-3; 9 bases fit TRBD2. The CDR3 loop spans 15 amino acids. Germline trimming cut 5 bases from V and 3 bases from J; bases unmatched to any gene: 6. Per the germline V gene, CDR1 is SSHAT and CDR2 is FNYEAQ (reference sequence). This CDR3 is CASSPSSGGTDTQYF. The CDR3 DNA is TGTGCCAGCAGCCCGAGTAGCGGGGGTACAGATACGCAGTATTTT.

The chain carries TRBV11-1 and TRBJ2-4, with 7 bases that match TRBD1. V shed 5 bases, J shed 6 bases, and the junction held 4 bases outside the gene matches. This CDR3 region has 13 residues. Germline V gene data show CDR1 as SGHAT and CDR2 as FQDESV (reference sequence). The CDR3 nucleotides are TGTGCCAGCAGCCTGGGACAGCTAAACATTCAGTACTTC. Protein sequence: CASSLGQLNIQYF. The full variable domain, its missing parts supplied by reference TRBV11-1 and TRBJ2-4, is EAEVAQSPRYKITEKSQAVAFWCDPISGHATLYWYRQILGQGPELLVQFQDESVVDDSQLPKDRFSAERLKGVDSTLKIQPAELGDSAMYLCASSLGQLNIQYFGAGTRLSVL.

This chain joins TRBV2 and TRBJ2-5; 8 bases are a match to TRBD2. The germline V gene has CDR1 SNHLY and CDR2 FYNNEI. CDR3 length: 13 amino acids. The ends lost 7 bases at V and 5 bases at J; junction bases unmatched: 6. The CDR3 reads CASTAGVQETQYF. The CDR3 DNA sequence: TGTGCCAGCACAGCGGGGGTCCAGGAGACCCAGTACTTC.

This clone has a handful of counts. The chain joins TRBV29-1 to TRBJ2-7, with 8 positions matching TRBD1. The CDR3 extends over 14 amino acids. Germline V gene lookup returns CDR1 SQVTM and CDR2 ANQGSEA. V was clipped by 6 bases and J by 2 bases; unmatched bases: 9. DNA for the CDR3: TGCAGCGTAGGGACAGGACTTTTTCCCTACGAGCAGTACTTC. As protein: CSVGTGLFPYEQYF.

The V call is TRBV13, the J call TRBJ1-2; 9 bases are shared with TRBD1. After removal of 9 bases from V and 4 bases from J, the junction contained 6 bases not matched to a gene. This CDR3 contains 13 residues. Per germline, CDR1 PRHDT and CDR2 FYEKMQ (reference sequence). Here the CDR3 reads CASRTGVGYGYTF. CDR3 in DNA: TGTGCCAGTAGGACAGGGGTTGGCTATGGCTACACCTTC. Looking up the rest from reference TRBV13 and TRBJ1-2 gives the full variable domain: AAGVIQSPRHLIKEKRETATLKCYPIPRHDTVYWYQQGPGQDPQFLISFYEKMQSDKGSIPDRFSAQQFSDYHSELNMSSLELGDSALYFCASRTGVGYGYTFGSGTRLTVV.

The rearrangement uses TRBV30 and TRBJ2-1, with a weak D call TRBD1 (6 bases). There are 14 residues in the CDR3. The germline CDR1 and CDR2 sequences are GTSNPN and SVGIG (reference sequence). Trimming cost V 2 bases and J 4 bases, with 12 bases left between them. Here the CDR3 reads CAWSFARGYNEQFF. CDR3 bases: TGTGCCTGGAGTTTTGCCAGGGGTTACAATGAGCAGTTCTTC.

There are a few counts of this clone. The rearrangement uses TRBV29-1 and TRBJ1-2; no clear D gene. V was shortened by 6 bases and J by 6 bases, with 11 bases between the two germline ends. The germline gives CDR1 SQVTM, CDR2 ANQGSEA. The CDR3 totals 11 residues. The CDR3 here is CSVHRYNGYTF. The CDR3 nucleotides are TGCAGCGTACACCGATACAATGGCTACACCTTC.

The sample holds a few counts of this clone. The V and J genes are TRBV27 and TRBJ2-5; 9 bases are a match to TRBD2. CDR3 length: 17 residues. V lost 3 bases, J lost 1 base, and 9 bases stayed unmatched. The germline V gene encodes CDR1 MNHEY and CDR2 SMNVEV (reference sequence). The CDR3 DNA is TGTGCCAGCAGTTTCCGGCCTAGCGGGGCCCCCCAAGAGACCCAGTACTTC. Translated, it gives CASSFRPSGAPQETQYF.

This clone was recorded a few times. The V gene is TRBV9, the J gene TRBJ1-3, with D unresolved. The CDR3 totals 15 residues. The germline gives CDR1 SGDLS, CDR2 YYNGEE. Trimming shortened V by 10 bases and J by 0 bases, and 17 bases separated the two germline ends. CDR3 sequence reads: CAVRNSLSSGNTIYF. As DNA, the CDR3 is TGTGCCGTACGTAACTCTCTAAGCTCTGGAAACACCATATATTTT.

This clone appeared many times. This chain connects TRBV7-9 to TRBJ2-7; 8 nucleotides agree with TRBD2. Per the germline V gene, CDR1 is SEHNR and CDR2 is FQNEAQ (reference sequence). V lost 5 bases, J lost 4 bases, and 7 bases stayed unmatched. CDR3 length: 14 residues. The DNA for the CDR3 is TGTGCCAGCAGCACCGGGACTAGTGTGTACGAGCAGTACTTC. The encoded protein is CASSTGTSVYEQYF. The whole variable domain, filled in from reference TRBV7-9 and TRBJ2-7, reads DTGVSQNPRHKITKRGQNVTFRCDPISEHNRLYWYRQTLGQGPEFLTYFQNEAQLEKSRLLSDRFSAERPKGSFSTLEIQRTEQGDSAMYLCASSTGTSVYEQYFGPGTRLTVT.

The chain has TRBV7-2 and TRBJ2-4; D is undetermined. The V gene lost 1 base and the J gene lost 8 bases, with 6 bases spanning the gap. This CDR3 is 12 amino acids long. CDR1 SGHTA and CDR2 FQGNSA come from the germline V gene. The CDR3 protein is CASSLVGDIQYF. CDR3 in DNA: TGTGCCAGCAGCTTAGTTGGGGACATTCAGTACTTC. The whole variable domain, remainder taken from reference TRBV7-2 and TRBJ2-4, is GAGVSQSPSNKVTEKGKDVELRCDPISGHTALYWYRQSLGQGLEFLIYFQGNSAPDKSGLPSDRFSAERTGGSVSTLTIQRTQQEDSAVYLCASSLVGDIQYFGAGTRLSVL.

The sample holds a few counts of this clone. The chain has TRBV9 and TRBJ2-2, with unresolved D. The germline V and J ends were trimmed by 2 bases and 5 bases, with 10 bases remaining between them. This CDR3 comprises 14 residues. From germline, CDR1 is SGDLS and CDR2 YYNGEE. CDR3 loop: CASSVSLVTGELFF. The CDR3 DNA reads TGTGCCAGCAGCGTGAGTCTAGTTACCGGGGAGCTGTTTTTT.

The V call is TRBV29-1, the J call TRBJ2-1; TRBD2 matches 9 bases. The germline gives CDR1 SQVTM, CDR2 ANQGSEA. The CDR3 covers 15 residues. Trimming removed 4 bases from V and 0 bases from J; junction bases left unmatched: 4. CDR3 sequence: CSVADSGGSYNEQFF. For the CDR3, the DNA is TGCAGCGTTGCGGATAGCGGGGGCTCCTACAATGAGCAGTTCTTC.

The rearrangement links TRBV5-4 to TRBJ2-1; 8 nucleotides agree with TRBD1. Germline trimming cut 3 bases from V and 5 bases from J; bases unmatched to any gene: 4. This CDR3 region has 14 residues. From germline, CDR1 is SGHNT and CDR2 YYREEE (reference sequence). CDR3 amino acids: CASSSKTGDNEQFF. CDR3 nucleotide sequence: TGTGCCAGCAGCTCGAAGACAGGGGACAATGAGCAGTTCTTC.

V is TRBV19 and J is TRBJ2-7; tentatively, D is TRBD1 or TRBD2 (5 bases each). This CDR3 has 11 residues. Germline V gene lookup returns CDR1 LNHDA and CDR2 SQIVND (reference sequence). With 8 bases removed from V and 5 bases from J, the gap between germline ends came to 10 bases. CDR3 nucleotide sequence: TGTGCCAGTCTTGGGGACCACGAGCAGTACGTC. As protein: CASLGDHEQYV.

The V gene is TRBV28, the J gene TRBJ2-7; 9 bases fit TRBD1. This CDR3 is built from 12 residues. V shed 8 bases, J shed 3 bases, and the junction held 2 bases outside the gene matches. Germline V gives CDR1 MDHEN, CDR2 SYDVKM. The CDR3 sequence is CASGTGNYEQYV. The CDR3 nucleotides read TGTGCCAGCGGGACAGGGAACTACGAGCAGTACGTC.